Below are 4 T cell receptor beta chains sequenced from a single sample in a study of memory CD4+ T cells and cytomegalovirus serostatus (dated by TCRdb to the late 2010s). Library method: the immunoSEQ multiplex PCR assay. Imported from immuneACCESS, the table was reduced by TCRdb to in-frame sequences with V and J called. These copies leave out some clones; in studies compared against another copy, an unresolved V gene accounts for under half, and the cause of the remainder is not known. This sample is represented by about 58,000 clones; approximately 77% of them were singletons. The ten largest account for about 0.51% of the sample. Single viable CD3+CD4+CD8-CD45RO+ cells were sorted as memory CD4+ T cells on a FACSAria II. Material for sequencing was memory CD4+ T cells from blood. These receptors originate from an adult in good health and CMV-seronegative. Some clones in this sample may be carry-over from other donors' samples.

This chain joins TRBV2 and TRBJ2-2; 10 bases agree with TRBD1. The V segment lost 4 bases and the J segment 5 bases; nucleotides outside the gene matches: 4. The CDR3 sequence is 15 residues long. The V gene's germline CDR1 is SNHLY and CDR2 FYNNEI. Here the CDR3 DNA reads TGTGCCAGCAGTGGGGACAGGGGCGGGACCGGGGAGCTGTTTTTT. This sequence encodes CASSGDRGGTGELFF.

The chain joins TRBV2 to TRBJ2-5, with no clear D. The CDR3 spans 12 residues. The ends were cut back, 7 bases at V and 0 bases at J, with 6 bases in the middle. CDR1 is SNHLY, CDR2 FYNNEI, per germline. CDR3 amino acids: CASTFYQETQYF. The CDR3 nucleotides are TGTGCCAGCACTTTCTACCAAGAGACCCAGTACTTC.

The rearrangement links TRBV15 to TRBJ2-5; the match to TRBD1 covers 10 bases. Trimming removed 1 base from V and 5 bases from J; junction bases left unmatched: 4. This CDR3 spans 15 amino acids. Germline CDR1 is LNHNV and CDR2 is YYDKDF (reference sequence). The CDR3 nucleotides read TGTGCCACCAGCAGAGGGGACAGGGGAGTGGAGACCCAGTACTTC. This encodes CATSRGDRGVETQYF.

In DNA form, the CDR3 reads TGTGCCAGCAGCTTAGCGAGGCTAGCGATTGGGGAGACCCAGTACTTC. As protein: CASSLARLAIGETQYF. The chain links TRBV7-2 to TRBJ2-5; D is perhaps TRBD2 (6 bases). V lost 0 bases and J lost 5, with 16 bases in between. The germline gives CDR1 SGHTA, CDR2 FQGNSA. The CDR3 contains 16 residues. The whole variable domain, filled in from reference TRBV7-2 and TRBJ2-5, reads GAGVSQSPSNKVTEKGKDVELRCDPISGHTALYWYRQSLGQGLEFLIYFQGNSAPDKSGLPSDRFSAERTGGSVSTLTIQRTQQEDSAVYLCASSLARLAIGETQYFGPGTRLLVL.